Given below is one T cell receptor (beta chain) in context. The antigen it recognizes is unknown. Per-base quality was not reported, and no clone a single base away is much larger than it. The CDR1 and CDR2 encoded by the germline V gene (reference sequence) are LNHDA and SQIVND. Its CDR3 holds 13 amino acids, cysteine through phenylalanine. The only DNA kept is the CDR3, 39 bases in frame from the first base. V trim: 9 bases; J trim: 13 bases; unmatched bases: 13. The time point label here, explained by the study, means: pretreatment peripheral blood. A total of under 30 patients with locally advanced or metastatic urothelial carcinoma, treated at Memorial Sloan Kettering on a trial protocol, made up the cohort. Peripheral blood mononuclear cells were collected from each patient pretreatment and during treatment, giving between 1 and 8 total time points per patient. The Qiagen DNeasy Blood extraction kit was used to purify genomic DNA from total PBMCs and tumor samples. PBMCs were collected pretreatment and during treatment, and were isolated and stored as previously described.

This specimen belongs to a study of PD-L1 blockade in urothelial cancer (dated by TCRdb to between 2016 and 2019). Regarding the research as a whole: All patients started therapy in about 2014 and received atezolizumab 1,200 mg intravenously every 3 weeks. About nine tenths of the roughly 29 patients were identified as males with urothelial cancer of bladder origin, and a prior smoking history was reported by 18 of 29 patients. An ECOG performance status of 0 or 1 was recorded for the patients, and 0 to 3 prior chemotherapy regimens had been received by the patients. Blood samples were analyzed at two time points: 3 weeks after treatment start (second dose) and 6 weeks after treatment start. Blood samples gave median yields of approximately 130,000 T cells and over 80,000 unique TCRs, along with a median clonality of 0.080. Somatic, immune and clinical correlates of response to PD-L1 blockade with atezolizumab in urothelial cancer were the focus of an exploratory multi-omic analysis. Pretreatment tumor samples, along with matched peripheral blood collected serially before and after atezolizumab treatment, underwent TCR sequencing. Progression-free survival longer than 6 months counted as durable clinical benefit, and TCR features were additionally tested against both progression-free and overall survival. In the same patients, pretreatment tumors underwent whole exome sequencing and RNA sequencing in addition to TCR sequencing. Nine or ten patients reached durable clinical benefit, while 20 patients did not. Twenty-nine patients had pretreatment blood TCR-seq, some 25 had at least one posttreatment blood collection, and some 25 had tumor TCR-seq.

Synthetic TCR analog templates were spiked into each PCR to estimate absolute template abundance from read counts. The immunoSEQ assay was used to amplify TCRbeta CDR3 regions from genomic DNA with bias-controlled V and J gene primers. Sequencing of rearranged TCRbeta segments was performed at approximately 20X coverage. In the source study's methods: Clustering was used to correct sequencing errors, and CDR3s were annotated against IMGT to assign V, D and J genes. Only productive TCRbeta rearrangements were used in downstream analyses, excluding out-of-frame or stop-codon sequences. Clonality was computed as one minus Shannon entropy normalized by the log of the number of unique productive sequences. Fisher's exact test with Benjamini-Hochberg correction, using a cutoff of adjusted p below 0.01, was how clones that differed between time points or between blood and tumor were identified. TCRdb carries this immuneACCESS record with in-frame sequences only. Its versions omit some clonotypes, under half of them owing to an unresolved V gene in the studies checked, with the rest unexplained. For V, J and clone size, that table is used; D and trimming come from the DNA. This sample has 30,000 to 50,000 clones in its table, and about nine tenths of those were observed once. About 11% of the sample is in the top ten clones.

Broader findings and caveats from the paper: At 3 weeks after the start of treatment, tumor-associated TCR clones in peripheral blood had expanded more in patients with durable benefit (n ≈ 24, p = 0.022). Improved progression-free and overall survival was found to be associated with pretreatment peripheral blood TCR clonality below the median. Because the sample size was small (n of about 30) and many exploratory analyses were performed, the results are intended to be hypothesis-generating.

This TCR came from an older woman with urothelial cancer. The V and J genes are TRBV19 and TRBJ2-1, and TRBD2 aligns with 9 junction nucleotides. Sequences were derived from PBMCs, sampled around atezolizumab (anti-PD-L1) treatment. The DNA reads as follows: TGTGCCAGCTCCTACTTAATAGCGGGAGATCAGTTCTTC. It specifies CASSYLIAGDQFF.